What follows is one T cell receptor beta chain and its context. What it recognizes is unknown. The sample originates from a study of cytomegalovirus exposure and HLA in healthy donors. Study details: There were roughly 80 million unique TCRs (from HLA-typed donors) in an early data release. The Caucasian-associated ancestry cluster held less than 85% of 398 genotyped donors. Study-wide results and limits: Many donors carried some public TCRs, although rarity characterized most TCR sequences. Accurate predictions that matched the HLA-A and HLA-B alleles of most subjects were reportedly made from TCR beta sequences.

Germline values: CDR1 SGHRS, CDR2 YFSETQ. Trimming at V came to 2 bases and at J to 6 bases, leaving 7 bases not matched to a gene. The CDR3 consists of 14 residues. With 60 Vbeta and 13 Jbeta primers, the PCR was carried out. Method: immunoSEQ multiplex PCR; TCRdb's copy keeps in-frame clones and lacks some. In the table there are roughly 300,000 clones, 86% of which are singletons. The TCR was taken from a middle-aged man in good health and CMV-seropositive. The V and J genes are TRBV5-1 and TRBJ1-2; 7 positions agree with TRBD1. Sample: PBMCs. CDR3 nucleotides: TGCGCCAGCAGCTTTAATAGGGGGCTTGATGGCTACACCTTC. Protein product: CASSFNRGLDGYTF.